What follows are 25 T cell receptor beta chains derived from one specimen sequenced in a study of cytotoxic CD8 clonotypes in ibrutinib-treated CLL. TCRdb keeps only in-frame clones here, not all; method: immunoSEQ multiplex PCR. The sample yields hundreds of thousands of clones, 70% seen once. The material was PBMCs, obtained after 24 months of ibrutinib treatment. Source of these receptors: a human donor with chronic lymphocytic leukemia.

This CDR3 reads CASSLPGEYEQYF. DNA for the CDR3: TGCGCCAGCAGCCTCCCGGGTGAATACGAGCAGTACTTC. This chain joins TRBV4-3 and TRBJ2-7; D not resolved. Germline CDR1 is LGHNA and CDR2 is YSLEER. CDR3 length equals 13 residues. V was trimmed by 4 bases and J by 4 bases, leaving 11 bases between them.

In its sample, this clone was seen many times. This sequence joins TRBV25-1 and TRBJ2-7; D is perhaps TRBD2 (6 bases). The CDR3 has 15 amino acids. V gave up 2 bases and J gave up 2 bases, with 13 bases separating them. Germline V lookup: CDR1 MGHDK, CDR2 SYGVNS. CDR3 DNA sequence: TGTGCCAGCAGTGAAGGGGAGCGGGCTACCTACGAGCAGTACTTC. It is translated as CASSEGERATYEQYF.

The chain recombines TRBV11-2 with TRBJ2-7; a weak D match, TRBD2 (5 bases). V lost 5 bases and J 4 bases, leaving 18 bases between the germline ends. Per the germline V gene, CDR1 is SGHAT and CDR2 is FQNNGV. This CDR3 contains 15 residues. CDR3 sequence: CASSPREADKYEQYF. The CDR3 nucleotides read TGTGCCAGCAGCCCCCGGGAAGCGGATAAGTACGAGCAGTACTTC.

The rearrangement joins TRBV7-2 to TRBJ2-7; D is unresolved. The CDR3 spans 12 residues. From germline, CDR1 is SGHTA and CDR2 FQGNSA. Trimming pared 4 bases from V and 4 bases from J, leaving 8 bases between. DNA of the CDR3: TGTGCCAGCAGCTCCACCCAGTACGAGCAGTACTTC. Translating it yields CASSSTQYEQYF.

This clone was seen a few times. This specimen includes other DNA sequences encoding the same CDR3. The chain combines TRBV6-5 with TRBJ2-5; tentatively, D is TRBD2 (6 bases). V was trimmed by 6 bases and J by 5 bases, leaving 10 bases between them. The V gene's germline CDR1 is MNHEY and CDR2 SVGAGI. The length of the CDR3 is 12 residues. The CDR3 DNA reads TGTGCCAGCAGCGGGACTCGGGAGACCCAGTACTTC. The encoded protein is CASSGTRETQYF.

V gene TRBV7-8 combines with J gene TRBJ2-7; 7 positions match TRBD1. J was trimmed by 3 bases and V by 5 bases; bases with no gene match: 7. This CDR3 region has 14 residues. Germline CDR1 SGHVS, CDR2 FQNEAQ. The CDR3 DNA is TGTGCCAGCAGCCCCGGGACAGATCACTACGAGCAGTACTTC. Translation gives CASSPGTDHYEQYF.

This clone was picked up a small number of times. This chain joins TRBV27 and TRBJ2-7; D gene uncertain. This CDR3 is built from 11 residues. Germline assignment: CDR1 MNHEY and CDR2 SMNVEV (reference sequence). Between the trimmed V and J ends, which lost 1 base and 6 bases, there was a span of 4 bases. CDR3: CASSLLGEQYF. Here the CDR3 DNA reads TGTGCCAGCAGTTTATTGGGCGAGCAGTACTTC.

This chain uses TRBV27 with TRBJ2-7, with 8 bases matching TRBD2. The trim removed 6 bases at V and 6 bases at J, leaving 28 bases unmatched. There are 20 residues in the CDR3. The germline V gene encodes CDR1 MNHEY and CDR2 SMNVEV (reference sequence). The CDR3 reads CASRHRVVVAGRETRSEQYF. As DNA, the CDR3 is TGTGCCAGCAGACATAGGGTAGTGGTAGCGGGGCGAGAAACCCGATCCGAGCAGTACTTC.

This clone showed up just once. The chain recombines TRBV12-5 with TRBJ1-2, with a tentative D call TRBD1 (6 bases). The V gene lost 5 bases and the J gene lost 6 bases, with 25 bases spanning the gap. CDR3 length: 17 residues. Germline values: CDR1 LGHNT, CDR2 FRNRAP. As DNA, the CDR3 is TGTGCTAGTGGTCCCTCCGGCGGTCTGGGGGCCCTTCATGGCTACACCTTC. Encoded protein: CASGPSGGLGALHGYTF.

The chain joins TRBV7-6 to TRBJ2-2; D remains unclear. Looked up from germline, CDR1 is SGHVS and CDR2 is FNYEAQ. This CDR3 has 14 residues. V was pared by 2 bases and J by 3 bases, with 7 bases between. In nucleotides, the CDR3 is TGTGCCAGCAGCTTAATGGGGTACACCGGGGAGCTGTTTTTT. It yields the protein CASSLMGYTGELFF.

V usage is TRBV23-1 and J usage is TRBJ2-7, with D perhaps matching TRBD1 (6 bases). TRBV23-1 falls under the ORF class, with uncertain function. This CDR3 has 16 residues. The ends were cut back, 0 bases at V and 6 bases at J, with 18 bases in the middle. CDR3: CASSQSKGVVAAEQYF. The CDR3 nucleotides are TGCGCCAGCAGTCAATCGAAGGGGGTCGTGGCTGCCGAGCAGTACTTC.

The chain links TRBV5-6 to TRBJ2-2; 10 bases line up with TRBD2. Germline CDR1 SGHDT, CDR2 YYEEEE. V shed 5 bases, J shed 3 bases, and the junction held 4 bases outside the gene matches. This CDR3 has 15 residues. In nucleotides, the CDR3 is TGTGCCAGCAGTCAACTAGCGGGATACACCGGGGAGCTGTTTTTT. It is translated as CASSQLAGYTGELFF.

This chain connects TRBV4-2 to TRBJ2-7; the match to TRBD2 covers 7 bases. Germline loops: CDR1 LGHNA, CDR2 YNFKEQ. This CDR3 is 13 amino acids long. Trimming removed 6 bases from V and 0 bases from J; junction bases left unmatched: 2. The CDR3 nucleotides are TGTGCCAGCAGTCGGGGGGACTCCTACGAGCAGTACTTC. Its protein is CASSRGDSYEQYF.

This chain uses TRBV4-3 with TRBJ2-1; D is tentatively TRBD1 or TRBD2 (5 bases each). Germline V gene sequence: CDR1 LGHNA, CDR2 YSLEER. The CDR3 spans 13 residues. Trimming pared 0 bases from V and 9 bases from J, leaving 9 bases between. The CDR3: CASSQEWGFEQFF. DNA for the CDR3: TGCGCCAGCAGCCAAGAATGGGGGTTTGAGCAGTTCTTC.

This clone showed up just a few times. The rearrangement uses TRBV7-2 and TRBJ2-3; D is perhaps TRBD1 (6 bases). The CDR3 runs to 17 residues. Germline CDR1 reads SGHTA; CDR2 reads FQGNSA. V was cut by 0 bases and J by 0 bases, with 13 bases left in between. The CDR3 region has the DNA TGTGCCAGCAGCTTAGCGTCAGGGGCTCCAAGCACAGATACGCAGTATTTT. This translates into CASSLASGAPSTDTQYF.

The CDR3 spells CATGQGIRGQYF. The DNA of the CDR3 is TGTGCCACCGGACAGGGGATACGTGGGCAGTACTTC. The V gene is TRBV30, the J gene TRBJ2-7; 9 bases map to TRBD1. Germline-derived CDR1 and CDR2 are GTSNPN and SVGIG (reference sequence). V lost 8 bases and J lost 9; bases outside the gene matches: 11. The CDR3 runs to 12 residues.

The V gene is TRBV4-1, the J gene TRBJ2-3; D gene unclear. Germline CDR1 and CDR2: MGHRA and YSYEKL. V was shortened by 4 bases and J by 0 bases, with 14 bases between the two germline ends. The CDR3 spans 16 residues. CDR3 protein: CASSRQIQTSTDTQYF. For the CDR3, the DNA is TGCGCCAGCAGCCGCCAAATACAGACTAGCACAGATACGCAGTATTTT.

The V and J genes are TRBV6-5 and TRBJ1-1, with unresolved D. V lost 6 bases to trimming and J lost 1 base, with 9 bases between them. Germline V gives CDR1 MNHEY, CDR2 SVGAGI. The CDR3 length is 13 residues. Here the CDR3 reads CASSQNRNTEAFF. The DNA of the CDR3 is TGTGCCAGCAGCCAGAACAGGAACACTGAAGCTTTCTTT.

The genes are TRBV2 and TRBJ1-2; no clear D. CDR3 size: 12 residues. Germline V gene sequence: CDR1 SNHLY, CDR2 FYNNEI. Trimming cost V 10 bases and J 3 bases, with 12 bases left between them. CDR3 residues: CATHGEDYGYTF. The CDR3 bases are TGTGCCACTCACGGGGAGGACTATGGCTACACCTTC.

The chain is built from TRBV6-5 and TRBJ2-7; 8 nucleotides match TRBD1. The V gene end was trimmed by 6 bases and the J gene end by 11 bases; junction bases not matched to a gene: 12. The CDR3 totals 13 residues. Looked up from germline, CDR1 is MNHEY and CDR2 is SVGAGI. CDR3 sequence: CASSQQTWTGKYF. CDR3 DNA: TGTGCCAGCAGCCAACAAACCTGGACAGGGAAGTACTTC.

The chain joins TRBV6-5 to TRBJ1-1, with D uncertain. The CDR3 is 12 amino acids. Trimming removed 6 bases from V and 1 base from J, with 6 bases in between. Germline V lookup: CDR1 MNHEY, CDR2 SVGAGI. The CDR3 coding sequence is TGTGCCAGCAGCGAGTGGAACACTGAAGCTTTCTTT. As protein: CASSEWNTEAFF.

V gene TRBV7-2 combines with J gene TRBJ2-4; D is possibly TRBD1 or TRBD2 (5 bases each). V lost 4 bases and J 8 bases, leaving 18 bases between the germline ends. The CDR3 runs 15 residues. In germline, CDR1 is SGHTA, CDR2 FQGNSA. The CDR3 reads CASSSLGTLLDIQYF. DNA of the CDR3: TGTGCCAGCAGCTCCCTCGGGACCCTTTTGGACATTCAGTACTTC.

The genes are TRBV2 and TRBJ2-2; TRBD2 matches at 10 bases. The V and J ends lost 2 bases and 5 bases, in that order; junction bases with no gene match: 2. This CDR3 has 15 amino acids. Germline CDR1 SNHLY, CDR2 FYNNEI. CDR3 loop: CASSELAGATGELFF. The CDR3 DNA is TGTGCCAGCAGTGAACTAGCGGGAGCGACCGGGGAGCTGTTTTTT.

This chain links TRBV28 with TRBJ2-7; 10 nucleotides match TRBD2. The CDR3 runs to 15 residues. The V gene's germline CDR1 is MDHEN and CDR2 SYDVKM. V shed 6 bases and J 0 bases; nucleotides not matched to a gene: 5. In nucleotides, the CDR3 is TGTGCCAGCAGGAGCGGGAGGGGTCTCTCCTACGAGCAGTACTTC. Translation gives CASRSGRGLSYEQYF.

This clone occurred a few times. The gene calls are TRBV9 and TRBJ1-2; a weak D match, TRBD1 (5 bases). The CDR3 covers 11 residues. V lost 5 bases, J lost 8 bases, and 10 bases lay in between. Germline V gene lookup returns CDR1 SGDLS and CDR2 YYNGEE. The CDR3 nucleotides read TGTGCCAGCAGGCAGGGTGAAGGCTACACCTTC. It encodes CASRQGEGYTF. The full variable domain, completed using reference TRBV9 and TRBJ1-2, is DSGVTQTPKHLITATGQRVTLRCSPRSGDLSVYWYQQSLDQGLQFLIQYYNGEERAKGNILERFSAQQFPDLHSELNLSSLELGDSALYFCASRQGEGYTFGSGTRLTVV.